The table lists the clone carrying this T cell receptor beta chain with a few counts. The same CDR3 arises from other DNA sequences in this sample as well. This sample was taken from a study of shared clonotypes between healthy human individuals. Study as a whole: The donors, a couple of women and a few men, were aged 18 to 49.

As originally analysed: From ImmunoSEQ came sequences covering only the junction and carrying no quality scores, so filtering differed. The assay was immunoSEQ multiplex PCR, and TCRdb's table has in-frame clones only and misses some. V and J calls and clone size are given by that table; D and trimming were obtained from the DNA. The data contain roughly 1,500,000 clones, under 99% of them singletons. The CDR3 loop spans 11 amino acids. The germline gives CDR1 DFQATT, CDR2 SNEGSKA (reference sequence). With 3 bases removed from V and 0 bases from J, the gap between germline ends came to 2 bases. Sequenced material: naive CD4+ T cells sorted from blood. Subset described: CD45RA+ positively selected. The chain joins TRBV20-1 to TRBJ1-1; D gene ambiguous. The clonotype was recovered from a man aged 25 to 40 in good health. The CDR3 protein is CSARVNTEAFF. In nucleotides, the CDR3 is TGCAGTGCTAGGGTGAACACTGAAGCTTTCTTT.